These 6 T cell receptor beta chains came from one sample sequenced in a study of blood T cell repertoires in COVID-19. TCRdb's copy holds only in-frame clones and misses some; the assay was immunoSEQ multiplex PCR. The sample lists 40,000 or so clones; more than 80% were seen once. Sample: peripheral blood. The receptors stem from a man between 60 and 75 years old with active COVID-19.

The chain combines TRBV7-2 with TRBJ1-2, with D possibly being TRBD1 (5 bases). CDR1 is SGHTA and CDR2 is FQGNSA in the germline V gene. The CDR3 sequence is 13 residues long. Between the trimmed V and J ends, which lost 5 bases and 8 bases, there was a span of 15 bases. The CDR3 bases are TGTGCCAGCAGCAGCGGGATGCGGGACGGCTACACCTTC. It specifies CASSSGMRDGYTF.

The J gene is TRBJ2-5, the V gene TRBV12-3 or TRBV12-4; D unresolved. With 3 bases removed from V and 2 bases from J, the gap between germline ends came to 7 bases. This CDR3 has 13 amino acids. This CDR3 is CASSFTDQETQYF. CDR3 nucleotide sequence: TGTGCCAGCAGTTTCACAGATCAAGAGACCCAGTACTTC.

The V gene is TRBV7-2, the J gene TRBJ2-2; perhaps TRBD2 as D (6 bases). The CDR3 is made up of 15 amino acids. Between the trimmed V and J ends, which lost 1 base and 3 bases, there was a span of 9 bases. The germline V gene encodes CDR1 SGHTA and CDR2 FQGNSA. The CDR3 DNA is TGTGCCAGCAGCTTAGTTGGGGACTACACCGGGGAGCTGTTTTTT. Its protein product is CASSLVGDYTGELFF.

V gene TRBV3-1 (or the pseudogene TRBV3-2) combines with J gene TRBJ2-2, with 9 bases aligning to TRBD2. Germline-derived CDR1 and CDR2 are LGHDT and YNNKEL (reference sequence). J lost 5 bases, V lost 5 bases, and 9 bases had no gene match. The CDR3 extends over 16 amino acids. CDR3 nucleotide sequence: TGTGCCAGCAGCTCCTACTATGCGGGGGGGACCGGGGAGCTGTTTTTT. Translating gives CASSSYYAGGTGELFF.

V gene TRBV5-1 combines with J gene TRBJ2-5, with 7 bases identical to TRBD2. Germline V gene data show CDR1 as SGHRS and CDR2 as YFSETQ. The V and J ends lost 2 bases and 4 bases, in that order; junction bases with no gene match: 8. The length of the CDR3 is 15 residues. The CDR3 region has the DNA TGCGCCAGCAGCTTCACGCGGGGAGGGGTAGAGACCCAGTACTTC. This sequence encodes CASSFTRGGVETQYF.

This clone was detected once. The chain uses TRBV6-2 or TRBV6-3 and TRBJ2-7, with D possibly matching TRBD1 (6 bases). Germline V gives CDR1 MNHEY, CDR2 SVGEGT. V was clipped by 2 bases and J by 5 bases, with 31 bases between them. The length of the CDR3 is 20 residues. CDR3 amino acids: CASSYPGTQDGGRLRDEQYF. DNA for the CDR3: TGTGCCAGCAGTTACCCCGGGACACAAGATGGGGGACGCCTGCGGGACGAGCAGTACTTC.